A single sample is the source of the 11 T cell receptor beta chains below, sequenced in a study of blood T cell repertoires in COVID-19. Libraries were prepared by immunoSEQ multiplex PCR; TCRdb keeps only in-frame clonotypes and omits some of them. This table holds 140,000 to 150,000 clones, around 72% found once. The material sequenced was peripheral blood. The source is a woman in her fifties or sixties with acute or convalescent COVID-19.

This sequence joins TRBV28 and TRBJ1-5; D might be TRBD1 (5 bases). V gave up 5 bases and J gave up 5 bases, with 13 bases separating them. CDR3 size: 14 residues. Germline CDR1 MDHEN, CDR2 SYDVKM. CDR3 sequence (DNA): TGTGCCAGCAGTACCCCAGGGAGGTATCAGCCCCAGCATTTT. It yields the protein CASSTPGRYQPQHF.

This chain joins TRBV7-9 and TRBJ2-1; D is ambiguous. Trimming shortened V by 3 bases and J by 8 bases, and 5 bases separated the two germline ends. This CDR3 contains 11 residues. CDR1 is SEHNR, CDR2 FQNEAQ, per germline (reference sequence). CDR3 loop: CASSFSYEQFF. The CDR3 coding sequence is TGTGCCAGCAGCTTCTCGTATGAGCAGTTCTTC.

This clone was picked up a small number of times. The genes are TRBV7-3 and TRBJ2-2; the match to TRBD2 covers 7 bases. The CDR3 is 17 amino acids. The junction had 7 bases not matched to a gene; V was cut back by 1 base and J by 2 bases. Germline V gene data show CDR1 as SGHTA and CDR2 as FQGTGA. The CDR3 DNA is TGTGCCAGCAGCTTAATAAGCGGGGTCCCAAACACCGGGGAGCTGTTTTTT. This translates into CASSLISGVPNTGELFF.

Note on this clone: The same CDR3 is also encoded by other DNA sequences in this sample. The rearrangement uses TRBV5-1 and TRBJ2-5; the match to TRBD1 covers 7 bases. The germline gives CDR1 SGHRS, CDR2 YFSETQ. Trimming took 0 bases from V and 4 from J; bases not matched to a gene: 0. This CDR3 region has 13 residues. The CDR3, as DNA: TGCGCCAGCAGCTTGGGACAGGGAGAGACCCAGTACTTC. Its translation is CASSLGQGETQYF.

The chain employs TRBV3-1 (or the pseudogene TRBV3-2) and TRBJ2-1, with TRBD2 matching over 8 bases. The CDR3 extends over 16 amino acids. V shed 1 base and J 6 bases; nucleotides not matched to a gene: 8. Looked up from germline, CDR1 is LGHDT and CDR2 is YNNKEL (reference sequence). The CDR3 DNA reads as TGTGCCAGCAGCCAAGTAGGCGGGACTAGTGGCAATGAGCAGTTCTTC. This gives the protein CASSQVGGTSGNEQFF.

The chain is built from TRBV27 and TRBJ2-3, with D perhaps matching TRBD1 (5 bases). The germline CDR1 and CDR2 sequences are MNHEY and SMNVEV (reference sequence). The CDR3 totals 14 residues. Trimming stripped 1 base from V and 1 base from J, with 6 bases between. CDR3: CASSLLQGTDTQYF. The CDR3, as DNA: TGTGCCAGCAGTTTATTACAGGGCACAGATACGCAGTATTTT.

The gene calls are TRBV4-1 and TRBJ2-7; TRBD2 aligns across 7 bases. The CDR3 is 16 residues long. The V segment lost 0 bases and the J segment 0 bases; nucleotides outside the gene matches: 5. Germline assignment: CDR1 MGHRA and CDR2 YSYEKL. The CDR3 region has the DNA TGCGCCAGCAGCCAAGATGGGGGGGGATTCTCCTACGAGCAGTACTTC. Its translation is CASSQDGGGFSYEQYF.

The chain links TRBV5-1 to TRBJ1-2; TRBD1 matches at 8 bases. With 4 bases clipped from V and 4 bases from J, the junction kept 3 bases outside the gene matches. The CDR3 totals 13 residues. Germline CDR1 SGHRS, CDR2 YFSETQ. Here the CDR3 reads CASSNGQGYGYTF. The CDR3 DNA sequence: TGCGCCAGCAGCAACGGACAGGGCTATGGCTACACCTTC.

The chain employs TRBV7-9 and TRBJ2-7; D is perhaps TRBD1 (5 bases). The CDR3 has 19 residues. From germline, CDR1 is SEHNR and CDR2 FQNEAQ (reference sequence). V lost 3 bases and J 0 bases, leaving 24 bases between the germline ends. The CDR3 DNA reads TGTGCCAGCAGCTTCATCCCGGCAGGGTTGTTTGCTAGCTCCTACGAGCAGTACTTC. It yields the protein CASSFIPAGLFASSYEQYF.

This chain uses TRBV30 with TRBJ2-1; weak D call: TRBD2 (6 bases). The CDR3 is 16 amino acids. Germline CDR1 and CDR2: GTSNPN and SVGIG (reference sequence). V lost 6 bases and J 6 bases, leaving 24 bases between the germline ends. Here the CDR3 DNA reads TGTGCCTGCCCGCGGGGTTCCCAGTATTTAAGCAATGAGCAGTTCTTC. Its translation is CACPRGSQYLSNEQFF.

This CDR3 is CASSFGGYPFF. As DNA, the CDR3 is TGTGCCAGCAGTTTCGGCGGATACCCGTTCTTC. The chain recombines TRBV12-3 or TRBV12-4 with TRBJ2-1; D not resolved. The CDR3 has 11 residues. V dropped 3 bases and J dropped 15 bases, with 12 bases sitting between them.